The 30 T cell receptor beta chains below were found in one sample sequenced in a study of blood T cells in healthy people across ages. The second PCR ran roughly 6 to 12 cycles with a sample-barcoded 5' primer and J-beta primers. TCRdb passed the 5' RACE reads through MiXCR, listing each CDR3 protein once. The sample lists 1.5 million to 1.8 million distinct CDR3 sequences, 35% to 45% occurring once. The sequencing input was blood. Every receptor here comes from a woman aged 18-29 years in good health.

There are a few counts of this clonotype. The chain uses TRBV20-1 and TRBJ2-1; D is ambiguous. The V gene's germline CDR1 is DFQATT and CDR2 SNEGSKA (reference sequence). The CDR3 runs 12 residues. Trimming shortened V by 6 bases and J by 4 bases, and 10 bases separated the two germline ends. This CDR3 is CSADLGYNEQFF. The CDR3 DNA sequence: TGCAGTGCGGACCTTGGGTACAATGAGCAGTTCTTC.

This clonotype was found a few times. The chain combines TRBV7-2 with TRBJ2-3; 7 bases match TRBD2. Unmatched junction bases numbered 14, after V lost 7 bases and J lost 7 bases. Germline V CDR1 and CDR2: SGHTA, FQGNSA. This CDR3 contains 15 residues. The CDR3 nucleotides read TGTGCCAGCAACCTTGGACTAGGATTAATGTATACGCAGTATTTT. This encodes CASNLGLGLMYTQYF.

This clonotype occurred a few times. As DNA, the CDR3 is TGTGCCAGCAGCTTAGGCGTGGTTAACTATGGCTACACCTTC. This gives the protein CASSLGVVNYGYTF. The chain combines TRBV7-9 with TRBJ1-2; unclear D gene. The germline gives CDR1 SEHNR, CDR2 FQNEAQ (reference sequence). Trimming pared 1 base from V and 1 base from J, leaving 7 bases between. The CDR3 is 14 amino acids.

This clonotype showed up just a few times. CDR3 sequence (DNA): TGTGCCAGCAGCTTCCGGTCCCCCGGAACGTTCTTC. Translating gives CASSFRSPGTFF. The chain links TRBV7-2 to TRBJ2-1, with unresolved D. This CDR3 spans 12 amino acids. V was shortened by 3 bases and J by 15 bases, with 15 bases between the two germline ends. Per germline, CDR1 SGHTA and CDR2 FQGNSA.

The rearrangement joins TRBV2 to TRBJ1-2; maybe TRBD1 (5 bases). CDR3 length: 12 residues. Trimming removed 8 bases from V and 3 bases from J, with 10 bases in between. Germline V lookup: CDR1 SNHLY, CDR2 FYNNEI. The chain's CDR3 is CASVGRDYGYTF. CDR3 in DNA: TGTGCCAGCGTGGGCAGGGACTATGGCTACACCTTC.

The chain uses TRBV11-1 and TRBJ2-1, with TRBD1 matching 9 bases. The CDR3 sequence is 15 residues long. Trimming took 3 bases from V and 2 from J; bases not matched to a gene: 2. Germline CDR1 SGHAT, CDR2 FQDESV (reference sequence). The CDR3 loop reads CASSFRDRAYNEQFF. The DNA for the CDR3 is TGTGCCAGCAGCTTCCGGGACAGGGCCTACAATGAGCAGTTCTTC.

V usage is TRBV2 and J usage is TRBJ2-5, with D tentatively TRBD1 (6 bases). Germline CDR1 and CDR2: SNHLY and FYNNEI. This CDR3 has 15 amino acids. Trimming took 7 bases from V and 11 from J, leaving 26 bases between them. The chain's CDR3 is CASIRGWVGDNEQYF. The CDR3 nucleotides read TGTGCCAGCATACGGGGATGGGTTGGGGACAATGAGCAGTACTTC.

This clonotype was found a few times. The chain has TRBV12-3 or TRBV12-4 and TRBJ1-5; D might be TRBD1 (5 bases). The length of the CDR3 is 16 residues. Trimming stripped 3 bases from V and 5 bases from J, with 17 bases between. This chain's CDR3 is CASSLGPGASHQPQHF. DNA for the CDR3: TGTGCCAGCAGTTTGGGACCTGGGGCGTCACATCAGCCCCAGCATTTT.

This clonotype has a handful of counts. This rearrangement joins TRBV27 to TRBJ2-7; possibly TRBD1 for D (5 bases). The CDR3 consists of 15 residues. Germline-derived CDR1 and CDR2 are MNHEY and SMNVEV (reference sequence). Trimming left V 2 bases short and J 0 bases short, with 11 bases between. DNA for the CDR3: TGTGCCAGCAGTTTAAAGGACAACCCCTCCTACGAGCAGTACTTC. Amino acid sequence: CASSLKDNPSYEQYF.

About this clonotype itself: One end of the junction is discordant with germline, which a read error may explain. CDR3 sequence reads: CAGSVRRHGYTF. DNA for the CDR3: TGTGCCGGGAGTGTACGAAGACATGGCTACACCTTC. This rearrangement joins TRBV30 to TRBJ1-2, with unresolved D. Germline CDR1 GTSNPN, CDR2 SVGIG (reference sequence). The CDR3 sequence is 12 residues long.

This clonotype showed up many times. The chain uses TRBV29-1 and TRBJ2-1; 7 positions agree with TRBD1. This CDR3 contains 11 residues. The trim removed 7 bases at V and 7 bases at J, leaving 4 bases unmatched. Germline V CDR1 and CDR2: SQVTM, ANQGSEA. CDR3 sequence (DNA): TGCAGCGGCACAGGGGCGAATGAGCAGTTCTTC. Translated, it gives CSGTGANEQFF.

This chain links TRBV25-1 with TRBJ2-3; 12 bases fit TRBD2. The CDR3 runs to 16 residues. V lost 9 bases, J lost 0 bases, and 7 bases stayed unmatched. Germline V gene lookup returns CDR1 MGHDK and CDR2 SYGVNS. CDR3 sequence reads: CASQTLAGGSTDTQYF. In DNA form, the CDR3 reads TGTGCCAGTCAAACACTAGCGGGAGGAAGCACAGATACGCAGTATTTT.

The chain has TRBV29-1 and TRBJ2-5; 7 nucleotides agree with TRBD1. V shed 6 bases and J 7 bases; nucleotides not matched to a gene: 14. Looked up from germline, CDR1 is SQVTM and CDR2 is ANQGSEA. This CDR3 has 14 residues. The CDR3 bases are TGCAGCGTCGTTGAGGGACAGCTGATGGGGACCCAGTACTTC. The encoded protein is CSVVEGQLMGTQYF. The full variable domain, with the rest looked up from reference TRBV29-1 and TRBJ2-5, is SAVISQKPSRDICQRGTSLTIQCQVDSQVTMMFWYRQQPGQSLTLIATANQGSEATYESGFVIDKFPISRPNLTFSTLTVSNMSPEDSSIYLCSVVEGQLMGTQYFGPGTRLLVL.

The gene calls are TRBV7-2 and TRBJ2-1, with D unclear. The DNA end lines up better with TRBJ2-7; the J call may be wrong. Looked up from germline, CDR1 is SGHTA and CDR2 is FQGNSA. The CDR3 length is 13 residues. The CDR3 nucleotides read TGTGCCAGCACCCGGAGCTCCTACAATGAGCAGTACTTC. It specifies CASTRSSYNEQYF.

This clonotype was seen ten or more times. V and J are TRBV7-9 and TRBJ2-4; a weak D match, TRBD2 (6 bases). The CDR3 spans 14 residues. The germline gives CDR1 SEHNR, CDR2 FQNEAQ (reference sequence). V was clipped by 0 bases and J by 12 bases, with 15 bases between them. This CDR3 reads CASSLAAREPNQYF. CDR3 nucleotide sequence: TGTGCCAGCAGCTTAGCCGCCCGGGAGCCTAATCAGTACTTC. The variable domain in full, completed from reference TRBV7-9 and TRBJ2-4, reads DTGVSQNPRHKITKRGQNVTFRCDPISEHNRLYWYRQTLGQGPEFLTYFQNEAQLEKSRLLSDRFSAERPKGSFSTLEIQRTEQGDSAMYLCASSLAAREPNQYFGAGTRLSVL.

The chain couples TRBV21-1 to TRBJ2-2; the D segment call TRBD1 is taken from the table without a DNA check. TRBV21-1 has pseudogene status. The CDR3 contains 15 residues. Written as DNA, the CDR3 is TGTGCCAGCAGCAAAGGCAGGGGCGGCTCCGGGGAGCTGTTTTTT. It specifies CASSKGRGGSGELFF.

The table lists this clonotype with a few counts. J is TRBJ2-1 and V is TRBV6-5; D not certain. This CDR3 contains 13 residues. V was shortened by 5 bases and J by 15 bases, with 20 bases between the two germline ends. Germline assignment: CDR1 MNHEY and CDR2 SVGAGI. The CDR3 nucleotides are TGTGCCAGCAGTCCCATTGGGGTCGCCGCTCGGTTCTTC. Amino acid sequence: CASSPIGVAARFF.

This clonotype was observed many times. The chain is built from TRBV4-3 and TRBJ2-2, with D possibly TRBD1 on 6 matching bases. Trimming cost V 0 bases and J 4 bases, with 12 bases left between them. The CDR3 covers 16 residues. Germline loops: CDR1 LGHNA, CDR2 YSLEER. The CDR3 coding sequence is TGCGCCAGCAGCCAAGACTGGACAGAAACCACCGGGGAGCTGTTTTTT. Encoded protein: CASSQDWTETTGELFF.

As concerns this clonotype: Germline and junction disagree at one end, which may indicate a read error. This chain joins TRBV12-3 or TRBV12-4 and TRBJ2-5; 11 positions agree with TRBD2. The CDR3 covers 17 residues. CDR3 sequence (DNA): TGTGCCAGCAGTTTCAGGGGACTAGCGGTAAACCAAGAGACCCAGTGCTTC. Encoded protein: CASSFRGLAVNQETQCF.

The rearrangement uses TRBV28 and TRBJ2-4, with 7 bases identical to TRBD2. Germline V CDR1 and CDR2: MDHEN, SYDVKM. This CDR3 contains 12 residues. After removal of 5 bases from V and 15 bases from J, the junction contained 10 bases not matched to a gene. The CDR3 DNA follows: TGTGCCAGCAGTCCAACCGGCGGGAGAGGGTACTTC. As protein: CASSPTGGRGYF.

V usage is TRBV20-1 and J usage is TRBJ2-1; D is perhaps TRBD1 (6 bases). Trimming took off 2 bases at V and 9 bases at J, with 14 bases between the two ends. This CDR3 comprises 13 residues. CDR1 is DFQATT, CDR2 SNEGSKA, per germline (reference sequence). CDR3 in amino acids: CSARRQGSGEQFF. CDR3 bases: TGCAGTGCTAGAAGGCAGGGGTCGGGTGAGCAGTTCTTC.

For the CDR3, the DNA is TGCAGTGCTACAGGGAAGGTAGAAGAGACCCAGTACTTC. This translates into CSATGKVEETQYF. V is TRBV20-1 and J is TRBJ2-5; tentative D call: TRBD1 (5 bases). Trimming left V 4 bases short and J 3 bases short, with 12 bases between. This CDR3 has 13 residues. Germline assignment: CDR1 DFQATT and CDR2 SNEGSKA (reference sequence).

The rearrangement joins TRBV11-2 to TRBJ2-7; weak D call: TRBD1 (5 bases). Per germline, CDR1 SGHAT and CDR2 FQNNGV. CDR3 length equals 15 residues. V dropped 1 base and J dropped 0 bases, with 10 bases sitting between them. CDR3 loop: CASSLVKGHSYEQYF. In nucleotides, the CDR3 is TGTGCCAGCAGCTTAGTAAAGGGGCACTCCTACGAGCAGTACTTC.

This clonotype showed up just a few times. The rearrangement joins TRBV2 to TRBJ1-2, with TRBD1 matching 7 bases. This CDR3 region has 15 residues. J was trimmed by 2 bases and V by 6 bases; bases with no gene match: 9. Looked up from germline, CDR1 is SNHLY and CDR2 is FYNNEI. Written as DNA, the CDR3 is TGTGCCAGCAGAGTGCCGGGACAGAAGAACTATGGCTACACCTTC. Residues: CASRVPGQKNYGYTF.

The chain combines TRBV5-1 with TRBJ1-2; possibly TRBD1 for D (5 bases). The CDR3 spans 15 residues. V lost 2 bases, J lost 4 bases, and 15 bases lay in between. Germline V lookup: CDR1 SGHRS, CDR2 YFSETQ. CDR3 nucleotides: TGCGCCAGCAGCTTTGTCCAGGGCGGTAGCTATGGCTACACCTTC. Translated: CASSFVQGGSYGYTF.

This clonotype has a single count. V usage is TRBV20-1 and J usage is TRBJ2-3; 11 bases line up with TRBD2. The CDR3 length is 16 residues. Germline lookup yields CDR1 DFQATT and CDR2 SNEGSKA (reference sequence). V gave up 0 bases and J gave up 6 bases; unmatched junction bases: 8. For the CDR3, the DNA is TGCAGTGCTAGAGATTGGGCTAGCGGGGGGCAGGATACGCAGTATTTT. This translates into CSARDWASGGQDTQYF.

This clonotype was recorded a few times. The chain employs TRBV7-7 and TRBJ2-5, with 9 bases matching TRBD2. Germline lookup yields CDR1 SSHAT and CDR2 FNYEAQ (reference sequence). The CDR3 has 15 residues. Trimming cost V 3 bases and J 5 bases; bases outside gene matches: 7. The CDR3 spells CASSLNSGSSETQYF. The CDR3 nucleotides are TGTGCCAGCAGCTTGAATAGCGGGAGCAGTGAGACCCAGTACTTC. The whole variable domain, remainder taken from reference TRBV7-7 and TRBJ2-5, is GAGVSQSPRYKVTKRGQDVTLRCDPISSHATLYWYQQALGQGPEFLTYFNYEAQPDKSGLPSDRFSAERPEGSISTLTIQRTEQRDSAMYRCASSLNSGSSETQYFGPGTRLLVL.

This chain links TRBV4-1 with TRBJ1-1, with a possible D match to TRBD1 (6 bases). Germline V gives CDR1 MGHRA, CDR2 YSYEKL. V dropped 2 bases and J dropped 4 bases, with 14 bases sitting between them. The CDR3 is 15 amino acids. The CDR3 coding sequence is TGCGCCAGCAGCCAAACGGGCAGGGGACTCACTGAAGCTTTCTTT. Protein sequence: CASSQTGRGLTEAFF.

Comment on this clonotype: The junction shows a germline mismatch at one end, possibly a read error. This rearrangement joins TRBV18 to TRBJ1-1, with a weak D call TRBD1 (5 bases). The CDR3 is 18 amino acids. CDR1 is KGHSH and CDR2 is LQKENI in the germline V gene. This CDR3 is CASSPLRGGLARNTEAFF. In DNA form, the CDR3 reads TGTGCCAGTTCACCACTACGGGGGGGTCTTGCCAGGAACACTGAAGCTTTCTTT. Combining the CDR3 with reference TRBV18 and TRBJ1-1 gives the whole variable domain NAGVMQNPRHLVRRRGQEARLRCSPMKGHSHVYWYRQLPEEGLKFMVYLQKENIIDESGMPKERFSAEFPKEGPSILRIQQVVRGDSAAYFCASSPLRGGLARNTEAFFGQGTRLTVV.

The rearrangement uses TRBV6-5 and TRBJ2-3; the D gene is possibly TRBD2 (6 bases). Per the germline V gene, CDR1 is MNHEY and CDR2 is SVGAGI. CDR3 size: 16 residues. V shed 2 bases and J shed 3 bases, with 15 bases lying between them. CDR3 sequence: CASSYEVGGGTDTQYF. CDR3 nucleotide sequence: TGTGCCAGCAGTTACGAGGTGGGAGGAGGTACAGATACGCAGTATTTT.